The 12 T cell receptor beta chains listed next were all sequenced from one sample in a study of blood T cell repertoires in COVID-19. Some clones are missing from TCRdb's copy, which holds only in-frame ones; the method was immunoSEQ multiplex PCR. The sample has more than 150,000 clones; roughly 80% are singletons. The sample taken for sequencing was peripheral blood. All receptors come from a woman of 80 years or more with COVID-19, enrolled during active disease.

The chain joins TRBV5-1 to TRBJ1-3; 10 bases align to TRBD1. The CDR3 length is 15 residues. With V trimmed by 4 bases and J by 2 bases, 3 bases remained unmatched. The germline gives CDR1 SGHRS, CDR2 YFSETQ. In DNA, the CDR3 is TGCGCCAGCAGCCACGGGACAGGGGCTGGAAACACCATATATTTT. This sequence encodes CASSHGTGAGNTIYF. Together with reference TRBV5-1 and TRBJ1-3, the CDR3 gives the full variable domain: KAGVTQTPRYLIKTRGQQVTLSCSPISGHRSVSWYQQTPGQGLQFLFEYFSETQRNKGNFPGRFSGRQFSNSRSEMNVSTLELGDSALYLCASSHGTGAGNTIYFGEGSWLTVV.

Only a few counts were recorded for this clone. The chain combines TRBV13 with TRBJ2-7; 10 bases match TRBD2. V was clipped by 0 bases and J by 6 bases; unmatched bases: 8. CDR3 length: 16 residues. The germline V gene has CDR1 PRHDT and CDR2 FYEKMQ (reference sequence). The CDR3 region has the DNA TGTGCCAGCAGCTTAGGTCTTCTAGCGGGAGAAGGCGAGCAGTACTTC. Translation: CASSLGLLAGEGEQYF.

The sample holds a few counts of this clone. The V gene is TRBV7-6, the J gene TRBJ1-6; 8 bases fit TRBD1. CDR1 and CDR2 (germline): SGHVS, FNYEAQ. The CDR3 loop spans 16 amino acids. V was pared by 0 bases and J by 14 bases, with 12 bases of the junction left unmatched. The CDR3: CASSLAAGQGLGALHF. The CDR3, as DNA: TGTGCCAGCAGCTTAGCAGCCGGACAGGGTCTGGGAGCCCTCCACTTT.

This clone came up once. In DNA form, the CDR3 reads TGTGCCACCAGTGATCCCCGAGGGGGAGTCTACGAGCAGTACTTC. Its protein is CATSDPRGGVYEQYF. V usage is TRBV24-1 and J usage is TRBJ2-7, with a weak D call TRBD1 (6 bases). Per the germline V gene, CDR1 is KGHDR and CDR2 is SFDVKD. CDR3 size: 15 residues. Trimming took off 3 bases at V and 3 bases at J, with 14 bases between the two ends.

The V gene is TRBV2, the J gene TRBJ1-4; 11 nucleotides agree with TRBD1. CDR1 SNHLY and CDR2 FYNNEI come from the germline V gene. J gave up 6 bases and V 7 bases, and 10 bases lay outside the gene matches. This CDR3 is built from 16 residues. The CDR3 DNA follows: TGTGCCAGCATTTTAGGGACAGGGGGGTTGTATGAAAAACTGTTTTTT. This codes for CASILGTGGLYEKLFF.

The rearrangement links TRBV11-2 to TRBJ2-7; no clear D. V was clipped by 1 base and J by 2 bases, with 6 bases between them. The CDR3 consists of 13 residues. From germline, CDR1 is SGHAT and CDR2 FQNNGV. The CDR3 here is CASSLGQTYEQYF. CDR3 coding DNA: TGTGCCAGCAGCTTAGGTCAGACCTACGAGCAGTACTTC.

This chain joins TRBV4-2 and TRBJ1-2; 7 bases fit TRBD1. V gave up 3 bases and J gave up 0 bases; unmatched junction bases: 4. This CDR3 region has 15 residues. The germline V gene encodes CDR1 LGHNA and CDR2 YNFKEQ. CDR3 sequence: CASSHSDRSNYGYTF. CDR3 DNA sequence: TGTGCCAGCAGCCACTCGGACAGGTCTAACTATGGCTACACCTTC.

This chain uses TRBV5-1 with TRBJ1-3, with 7 bases that match TRBD1. Germline trimming cut 6 bases from V and 0 bases from J; bases unmatched to any gene: 3. The germline V gene has CDR1 SGHRS and CDR2 YFSETQ. The CDR3 spans 14 residues. This CDR3 is CASKGGLSGNTIYF. CDR3 coding DNA: TGCGCCAGCAAAGGGGGCCTCTCTGGAAACACCATATATTTT.

The chain links TRBV28 to TRBJ2-7, with a tentative D call TRBD1 (5 bases). CDR3 length equals 11 residues. Trimming left V 8 bases short and J 1 base short, with 6 bases between. Germline assignment: CDR1 MDHEN and CDR2 SYDVKM. This chain's CDR3 is CASQGSYEQYF. In DNA, the CDR3 is TGTGCCAGCCAGGGTTCCTACGAGCAGTACTTC.

The chain combines TRBV27 with TRBJ1-4, with a possible D match to TRBD1 (6 bases). Deletions cut 3 bases from V and 5 bases from J, with 13 bases between. The CDR3 covers 15 residues. Germline values: CDR1 MNHEY, CDR2 SMNVEV (reference sequence). This CDR3 is CASSLRQDGNEKLFF. The CDR3 region has the DNA TGTGCCAGCAGTTTGAGACAGGACGGGAATGAAAAACTGTTTTTT.

The rearrangement links TRBV7-3 to TRBJ2-2; D gene uncertain. Trimming left V 0 bases short and J 6 bases short, with 11 bases between. There are 15 residues in the CDR3. Germline CDR1 reads SGHTA; CDR2 reads FQGTGA. CDR3 region: CASSLTSPGSGELFF. The CDR3 region has the DNA TGTGCCAGCAGCTTAACCTCGCCCGGGTCCGGGGAGCTGTTTTTT.

This rearrangement joins TRBV6-6 to TRBJ1-2; 9 bases fit TRBD1. CDR3 size: 13 residues. Per germline, CDR1 MNHNY and CDR2 SVGAGI (reference sequence). V dropped 6 bases and J dropped 3; count of bases not matched to a gene: 2. The CDR3 here is CASRRQGDYGYTF. In DNA, the CDR3 is TGTGCCAGCAGACGACAGGGGGACTATGGCTACACCTTC.